The 9 T cell receptor beta chains reported below all come from one sample, sequenced in a study of blood T cell repertoires in COVID-19. Produced via immunoSEQ multiplex PCR; TCRdb's table is partial and in-frame only. This repertoire shows about 140,000 clones, about 80% found once; its top ten account for roughly 9%. Source material: peripheral blood. Receptor source: an elderly woman in a cohort sampled during active or convalescent COVID-19.

J is TRBJ1-2 and V is TRBV6-5, with D perhaps TRBD1 (6 bases). CDR3 length equals 14 residues. Germline CDR1 MNHEY, CDR2 SVGAGI. V lost 6 bases and J 2 bases, leaving 13 bases between the germline ends. The CDR3 nucleotides read TGTGCCAGCAGCTACAGGGAGAGAAACTATGGCTACACCTTC. Its translation is CASSYRERNYGYTF.

The rearrangement links TRBV7-8 to TRBJ1-1, with D possibly being TRBD1 (5 bases). The CDR3 covers 11 residues. Germline values: CDR1 SGHVS, CDR2 FQNEAQ. Trimming took 10 bases from V and 5 from J, leaving 11 bases between them. The CDR3 reads CATGRRTEAFF. CDR3 bases: TGTGCCACAGGGAGGCGGACTGAAGCTTTCTTT.

This clone was observed a handful of times. This chain joins TRBV19 and TRBJ1-1; TRBD1 is a possible D gene (6 bases). Germline CDR1 LNHDA, CDR2 SQIVND (reference sequence). The CDR3 spans 15 residues. Trimming removed 2 bases at V and 0 bases at J, with 10 bases between. The CDR3 is CASSISGGLNTEAFF. DNA of the CDR3: TGTGCCAGTAGTATATCGGGGGGCTTGAACACTGAAGCTTTCTTT. The entire variable domain, with the rest obtained from reference TRBV19 and TRBJ1-1, is as follows: DGGITQSPKYLFRKEGQNVTLSCEQNLNHDAMYWYRQDPGQGLRLIYYSQIVNDFQKGDIAEGYSVSREKKESFPLTVTSAQKNPTAFYLCASSISGGLNTEAFFGQGTRLTVV.

V and J are TRBV4-3 and TRBJ1-5, with 8 nucleotides matching TRBD1. J lost 6 bases, V lost 0 bases, and 7 bases had no gene match. The germline V gene has CDR1 LGHNA and CDR2 YSLEER. The CDR3 spans 16 residues. CDR3 coding DNA: TGCGCCAGCAGCCAAGAGGGCAGGGGGCATGGTCAGCCCCAGCATTTT. Translating gives CASSQEGRGHGQPQHF.

The rearrangement joins TRBV6-2 or TRBV6-3 to TRBJ1-4; possible D gene TRBD1, 5 bases. Germline-derived CDR1 and CDR2 are MNHEY and SVGEGT. The CDR3 is 15 residues long. The germline V and J ends were trimmed by 3 bases and 8 bases, with 16 bases remaining between them. Written as DNA, the CDR3 is TGTGCCAGCAGTTATTCTCACAGGTTTGGGGAAAAACTGTTTTTT. This gives the protein CASSYSHRFGEKLFF.

In its sample, this clone was seen once. V and J are TRBV6-2 or TRBV6-3 and TRBJ1-1; 9 nucleotides line up with TRBD1. Germline trimming cut 5 bases from V and 7 bases from J; bases unmatched to any gene: 14. Germline CDR1 reads MNHEY; CDR2 reads SVGEGT. CDR3 length equals 16 residues. The CDR3 region has the DNA TGTGCCAGCAGTCGGAGCCCGGGACAGGGTGTACGTGAAGCTTTCTTT. Amino acids: CASSRSPGQGVREAFF.

The rearrangement links TRBV5-4 to TRBJ1-5; no clear D gene. The V end lost 0 bases, the J end lost 5 bases, and 9 bases lay between the germline ends. The CDR3 length is 14 residues. Germline assignment: CDR1 SGHNT and CDR2 YYREEE (reference sequence). The CDR3 region is CASSLGTADQPQHF. The CDR3 DNA reads as TGTGCCAGCAGCTTGGGTACAGCGGATCAGCCCCAGCATTTT. Looking up the rest from reference TRBV5-4 and TRBJ1-5 gives the full variable domain: ETGVTQSPTHLIKTRGQQVTLRCSSQSGHNTVSWYQQALGQGPQFIFQYYREEENGRGNFPPRFSGLQFPNYSSELNVNALELDDSALYLCASSLGTADQPQHFGDGTRLSIL.

The chain is built from TRBV5-8 and TRBJ1-4; 7 nucleotides match TRBD1. CDR1 SGHTS and CDR2 YDEGEE come from the germline V gene. This CDR3 is 16 amino acids long. V trimming: 4 bases; J trimming: 8 bases; junction bases outside the gene matches: 14. The CDR3 bases are TGTGCCAGCAGCCTGGGCGCAGGGGGGCACAAGGAAAAACTGTTTTTT. Protein sequence: CASSLGAGGHKEKLFF.

The gene calls are TRBV5-1 and TRBJ2-7; D is ambiguous. Germline-derived CDR1 and CDR2 are SGHRS and YFSETQ. With 4 bases removed from V and 0 bases from J, the gap between germline ends came to 11 bases. CDR3 size: 14 residues. The CDR3 region is CASSPEAASYEQYV. The CDR3 coding sequence is TGCGCCAGCAGCCCTGAGGCTGCCTCCTACGAGCAGTACGTC.